A selection of T cell receptor beta chains follows, all from one sample in a study of blood T cell repertoires in COVID-19. TCRdb keeps only in-frame clones here, not all; method: immunoSEQ multiplex PCR. Here the sample spans under 150,000 clones, roughly 84% being singletons. Sequencing was performed on PBMCs or T cells enriched from blood (not recorded which). Receptor source: a woman in her fifties or sixties who had been exposed to COVID-19. Both conserved end residues are part of each CDR3.

j_call,v_call,cdr3_aa
TRBJ2-1,TRBV11-2,CASSLEAANNEQFF
TRBJ2-3,TRBV5-6,CASSGDRADTQYF
TRBJ2-1,TRBV5-1,CASSLESRSYNEQFF
TRBJ1-2,TRBV9,CASSVAGNDGYTF
TRBJ1-6,TRBV5-6,CASSLYQGLGHSPLHF
TRBJ1-5,TRBV11-2,CASRSGTVSNQPQHF
TRBJ2-7,TRBV19,CASSMGTSGSREQYF
TRBJ1-1,TRBV18,CASSHGQGNMGWMLNTEAFF
TRBJ1-1,TRBV2,CATRAGGWRTEAFF
TRBJ1-4,TRBV6-5,CASSYGQITNEKLFF
TRBJ1-5,TRBV19,CASSHRDLDQPQHF
TRBJ1-2,TRBV6-5,CASSYSGDTPIEGYTF
TRBJ1-6,TRBV5-4,CASSSSPDSSWDNSPLHF
TRBJ2-2,TRBV6-5,CASSYFGHRTGELFF
TRBJ1-5,TRBV5-8,CASSPEGSQPQHF
TRBJ2-1,TRBV20-1,CSASSGPSNEQFF
TRBJ1-5,TRBV6-5,CASSWDTRNQPQHF
TRBJ1-3,TRBV7-2,CASSFTGFSGNTIYF
TRBJ1-1,TRBV10-3,CATRGQSNTEAFF
TRBJ2-3,TRBV15,CATSRPSTSWEQYF
TRBJ2-1,TRBV5-4,CASSLGWQVRNEQFF
TRBJ2-3,TRBV9,CASSLGGRSSTDTQYF